This TCR beta chain was obtained from a study of T cells in localized non-small cell lung cancer. Trimming shortened V by 5 bases and J by 7 bases, and 12 bases separated the two germline ends. Germline-derived CDR1 and CDR2 are SEHNR and FQNEAQ (reference sequence). The CDR3 length is 12 residues. Using immunoSEQ multiplex PCR, the repertoire was profiled, and TCRdb retains in-frame clones only, with some absent. The data hold roughly 30,000 clones, with around 89% observed a single time. This TCR was recovered from a female donor aged 60 or older with stage III squamous cell lung carcinoma. Sequences were derived from peripheral blood, sampled before any cancer treatment. This chain links TRBV7-9 with TRBJ2-7; tentatively, D is TRBD1 (7 bases). CDR3 in DNA: TGTGCCAGCAGCGCCGCAGGGGGGGAGCAGTACTTC. The encoded protein is CASSAAGGEQYF. Together with reference TRBV7-9 and TRBJ2-7, the CDR3 gives the full variable domain: DTGVSQNPRHKITKRGQNVTFRCDPISEHNRLYWYRQTLGQGPEFLTYFQNEAQLEKSRLLSDRFSAERPKGSFSTLEIQRTEQGDSAMYLCASSAAGGEQYFGPGTRLTVT.